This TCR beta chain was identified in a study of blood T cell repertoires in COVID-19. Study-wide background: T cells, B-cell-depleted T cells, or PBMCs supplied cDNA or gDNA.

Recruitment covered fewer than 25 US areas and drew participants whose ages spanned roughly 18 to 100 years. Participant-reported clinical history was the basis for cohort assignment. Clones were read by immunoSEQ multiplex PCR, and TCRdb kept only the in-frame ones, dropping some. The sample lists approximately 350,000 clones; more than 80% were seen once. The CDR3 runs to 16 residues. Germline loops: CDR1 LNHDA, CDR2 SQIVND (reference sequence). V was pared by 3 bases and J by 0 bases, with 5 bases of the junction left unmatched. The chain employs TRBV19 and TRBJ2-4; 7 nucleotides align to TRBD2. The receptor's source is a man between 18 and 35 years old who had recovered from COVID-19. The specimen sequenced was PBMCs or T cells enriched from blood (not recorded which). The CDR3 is CASSIGGRLAKNIQYF. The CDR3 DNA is TGTGCCAGTAGTATCGGGGGGAGGTTAGCCAAAAACATTCAGTACTTC.